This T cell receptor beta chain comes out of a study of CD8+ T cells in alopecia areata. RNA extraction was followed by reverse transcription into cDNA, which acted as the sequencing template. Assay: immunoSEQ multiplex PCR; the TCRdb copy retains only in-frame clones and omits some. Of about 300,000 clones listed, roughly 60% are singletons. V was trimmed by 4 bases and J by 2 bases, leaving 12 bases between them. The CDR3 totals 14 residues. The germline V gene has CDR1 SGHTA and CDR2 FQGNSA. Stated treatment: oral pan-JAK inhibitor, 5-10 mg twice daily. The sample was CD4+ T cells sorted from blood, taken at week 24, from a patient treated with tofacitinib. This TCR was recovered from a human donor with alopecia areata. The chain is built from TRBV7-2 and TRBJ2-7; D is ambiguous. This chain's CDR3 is CASSSTTTTYEQYF. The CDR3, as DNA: TGTGCCAGCAGCTCAACTACCACAACCTACGAGCAGTACTTC.